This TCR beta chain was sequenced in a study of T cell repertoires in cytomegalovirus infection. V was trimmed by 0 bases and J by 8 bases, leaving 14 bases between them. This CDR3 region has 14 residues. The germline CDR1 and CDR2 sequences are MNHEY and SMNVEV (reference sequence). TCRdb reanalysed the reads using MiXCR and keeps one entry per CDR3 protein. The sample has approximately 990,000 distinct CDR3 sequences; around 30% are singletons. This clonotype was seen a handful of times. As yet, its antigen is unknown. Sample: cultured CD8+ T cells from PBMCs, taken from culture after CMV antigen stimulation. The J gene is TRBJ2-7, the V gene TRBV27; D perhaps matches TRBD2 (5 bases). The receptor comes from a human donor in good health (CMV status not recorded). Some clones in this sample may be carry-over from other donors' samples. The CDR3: CASSLSGLSSKQYF. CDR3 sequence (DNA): TGTGCCAGCAGTTTATCTGGACTTAGCAGCAAGCAGTACTTC.